Listed here are 30 T cell receptor beta chains from one sample, sequenced in a study of identifying expanded T cells in peripheral blood. This table comes from immunoSEQ multiplex PCR, and its TCRdb copy is limited to in-frame clones, with some not included. Among approximately 100,000 clones, about 83% were seen once, and the ten largest hold about 15%. The sequencing sample was made of blood. The source of these receptors is a person between 18 and 70 years old in good health.

V and J are TRBV11-3 and TRBJ1-6, with 7 bases matching TRBD1. The germline V gene has CDR1 SGHNT and CDR2 YENEEA. The CDR3 covers 13 residues. V lost 0 bases and J lost 17; bases outside the gene matches: 7. CDR3 in DNA: TGTGCCAGCAGCTTAGATCAGGAGACAGGGTTCCACTTT. It translates to CASSLDQETGFHF.

The chain combines TRBV6-6 with TRBJ2-1; TRBD1 might be the D (6 bases). V was trimmed by 7 bases and J by 6 bases, leaving 19 bases between them. CDR1 is MNHNY and CDR2 is SVGAGI in the germline V gene (reference sequence). The CDR3 covers 15 residues. The CDR3 reads CASTSLGTIINEQFF. The CDR3 nucleotides are TGTGCCAGCACCTCCTTGGGGACAATCATCAATGAGCAGTTCTTC.

V gene TRBV21-1 combines with J gene TRBJ1-5; the D segment call TRBD1 is taken from the table without a DNA check. TRBV21-1 is described as a pseudogene. CDR3 length equals 14 residues. DNA of the CDR3: TGTGCCAGCAGCAAACCCCAGTCAAGTCAGCCCCAGCATTTT. Its protein product is CASSKPQSSQPQHF.

This clone has just a few counts. CDR3: CASSRGGSTDTQYF. CDR3 nucleotide sequence: TGTGCCAGCAGTCGCGGGGGATCCACAGATACGCAGTATTTT. This chain uses TRBV11-2 with TRBJ2-3, with 7 bases matching TRBD2. Per germline, CDR1 SGHAT and CDR2 FQNNGV. The V and J ends lost 6 bases and 2 bases, in that order; junction bases with no gene match: 5. The CDR3 spans 14 residues. The full variable domain, completed using reference TRBV11-2 and TRBJ2-3, is EAGVAQSPRYKIIEKRQSVAFWCNPISGHATLYWYQQILGQGPKLLIQFQNNGVVDDSQLPKDRFSAERLKGVDSTLKIQPAKLEDSAVYLCASSRGGSTDTQYFGPGTRLTVL.

The chain carries TRBV7-2 and TRBJ1-5; D unresolved. V lost 3 bases and J 4 bases, leaving 4 bases between the germline ends. The CDR3 is 12 residues long. Per germline, CDR1 SGHTA and CDR2 FQGNSA. CDR3 amino acids: CASSFFNQPQHF. The CDR3 DNA reads TGTGCCAGCAGCTTCTTTAATCAGCCCCAGCATTTT.

This sequence joins TRBV13 and TRBJ1-1; 7 bases align to TRBD1. The CDR3 sequence is 15 residues long. Losses at the gene ends were 5 bases for V and 2 bases for J; bases not matched to a gene: 8. Germline CDR1 reads PRHDT; CDR2 reads FYEKMQ (reference sequence). The CDR3 loop reads CASSTSDRRNTEAFF. CDR3 coding DNA: TGTGCCAGCAGCACTTCGGACAGGCGAAACACTGAAGCTTTCTTT.

The CDR3 loop reads CASPKAGTPQHF. In nucleotides, the CDR3 is TGCGCCAGCCCGAAGGCCGGGACGCCCCAGCATTTT. This chain links TRBV10-1 with TRBJ1-5; tentatively, D is TRBD1 (5 bases). This CDR3 has 12 amino acids. The V end was cut by 8 bases, the J end by 9 bases, with 14 bases between. Germline V gives CDR1 WNHNN, CDR2 SYGVQD (reference sequence).

The chain joins TRBV5-1 to TRBJ2-7; D possibly uses TRBD1 or TRBD2 (5 bases each). Deletions cut 1 base from V and 5 bases from J, with 7 bases between. Germline-derived CDR1 and CDR2 are SGHRS and YFSETQ. The CDR3 covers 12 residues. This CDR3 reads CASSLMGDEQYF. The CDR3 nucleotides are TGCGCCAGCAGCTTGATGGGGGACGAGCAGTACTTC.

There are a few counts of this clone. The chain recombines TRBV7-2 with TRBJ1-1; D gene uncertain. V lost 7 bases to trimming and J lost 1 base, with 13 bases between them. This CDR3 spans 14 amino acids. Germline V gives CDR1 SGHTA, CDR2 FQGNSA. CDR3 nucleotide sequence: TGTGCCAGCACCCCGGCCGCCCAGAACACTGAAGCTTTCTTT. As protein: CASTPAAQNTEAFF.

The chain uses TRBV7-2 and TRBJ2-3, with D possibly TRBD2 on 5 matching bases. CDR1 is SGHTA, CDR2 FQGNSA, per germline. V gave up 5 bases and J gave up 2 bases, with 14 bases separating them. CDR3 length: 15 residues. CDR3 sequence (DNA): TGTGCCAGCAGCCCCACTGGACGGGACACAGATACGCAGTATTTT. Translated: CASSPTGRDTDTQYF.

This clone was observed a single time. The genes are TRBV7-9 and TRBJ2-2; D remains ambiguous. The length of the CDR3 is 12 residues. CDR1 and CDR2 (germline): SEHNR, FQNEAQ (reference sequence). The V gene lost 6 bases and the J gene lost 2 bases, with 4 bases spanning the gap. The CDR3 nucleotides read TGTGCCAGCAGGGTAAACACCGGGGAGCTGTTTTTT. It translates to CASRVNTGELFF.

This chain connects TRBV28 to TRBJ1-2; D unclear. Trimming stripped 7 bases from V and 6 bases from J, with 9 bases between. Germline lookup yields CDR1 MDHEN and CDR2 SYDVKM. The CDR3 spans 11 residues. DNA for the CDR3: TGTGCCAGCACCTCGAAGGATGGCTACACCTTC. Translation gives CASTSKDGYTF.

The V gene is TRBV7-9, the J gene TRBJ2-1, with D possibly TRBD1 on 5 matching bases. From germline, CDR1 is SEHNR and CDR2 FQNEAQ (reference sequence). This CDR3 contains 14 residues. Trimming took 0 bases from V and 9 from J, leaving 12 bases between them. The CDR3 bases are TGTGCCAGCAGCTTAGCGTCCGCAGACAGTGAGCAGTTCTTC. Translating gives CASSLASADSEQFF.

The V and J genes are TRBV2 and TRBJ2-1, with a tentative D call TRBD1 (6 bases). This CDR3 spans 14 amino acids. Per germline, CDR1 SNHLY and CDR2 FYNNEI. Trimming removed 7 bases at V and 6 bases at J, with 16 bases between. In nucleotides, the CDR3 is TGTGCCAGCACCTTTCGAGGGGGACGCAATGAGCAGTTCTTC. This codes for CASTFRGGRNEQFF.

CDR3 nucleotide sequence: TGTGCCAGCAGCCTAGAGGAGGGACTCTCTGGAAACACCATATATTTT. The encoded protein is CASSLEEGLSGNTIYF. This sequence joins TRBV28 and TRBJ1-3; possibly TRBD1 for D (5 bases). The CDR3 runs to 16 residues. The V and J ends lost 6 bases and 0 bases respectively, with 15 bases between them. Germline values: CDR1 MDHEN, CDR2 SYDVKM.

The chain combines TRBV13 with TRBJ2-5, with 7 bases lining up with TRBD1. Germline CDR1 and CDR2: PRHDT and FYEKMQ (reference sequence). Trimming cost V 5 bases and J 4 bases; bases outside gene matches: 13. This CDR3 is built from 16 residues. This CDR3 is CASSTSDRALSETQYF. The CDR3 DNA reads TGTGCCAGCAGCACCTCTGACAGGGCTCTTTCAGAGACCCAGTACTTC.

This chain connects TRBV7-9 to TRBJ1-4; 8 bases agree with TRBD1. CDR1 and CDR2 (germline): SEHNR, FQNEAQ (reference sequence). The CDR3 runs to 14 residues. J gave up 8 bases and V 4 bases, and 6 bases lay outside the gene matches. In nucleotides, the CDR3 is TGTGCCAGCAGCTCTCCAACAGGGGGGGAAAAACTGTTTTTT. It is translated as CASSSPTGGEKLFF.

This clone appeared once. The gene calls are TRBV15 and TRBJ2-3, with D unresolved. This CDR3 is 14 amino acids long. V lost 3 bases and J 6 bases, leaving 13 bases between the germline ends. Per germline, CDR1 LNHNV and CDR2 YYDKDF (reference sequence). The CDR3 sequence: CATSSSTKGDTQYF. The CDR3 nucleotides read TGTGCCACCAGCAGCTCGACAAAAGGGGATACGCAGTATTTT.

The rearrangement links TRBV4-3 to TRBJ1-1; D is undetermined. Germline CDR1 reads LGHNA; CDR2 reads YSLEER. This CDR3 has 14 amino acids. V gave up 3 bases and J gave up 1 base, with 9 bases separating them. CDR3 loop: CASSQTAQNTEAFF. Here the CDR3 DNA reads TGCGCCAGCAGCCAGACGGCCCAGAACACTGAAGCTTTCTTT.

The CDR3 nucleotides read TGTGCCAGCTCCCCTGGTCCGAGCTCCTACAATGAGCAGTTCTTC. Translating it yields CASSPGPSSYNEQFF. The chain uses TRBV18 and TRBJ2-1; D unresolved. V was pared by 6 bases and J by 0 bases, with 12 bases between. Germline CDR1 reads KGHSH; CDR2 reads LQKENI. The CDR3 has 15 amino acids. The variable domain in full, with the rest retrieved from reference TRBV18 and TRBJ2-1, is NAGVMQNPRHLVRRRGQEARLRCSPMKGHSHVYWYRQLPEEGLKFMVYLQKENIIDESGMPKERFSAEFPKEGPSILRIQQVVRGDSAAYFCASSPGPSSYNEQFFGPGTRLTVL.

There are a few counts of this clone. CDR3 DNA sequence: TGTGCCAGCACTGCCCTCCCGGGGACTGAAGCTTTCTTT. This gives the protein CASTALPGTEAFF. The V call is TRBV6-6, the J call TRBJ1-1, with D hard to call. Trimming pared 7 bases from V and 5 bases from J, leaving 14 bases between. The germline gives CDR1 MNHNY, CDR2 SVGAGI (reference sequence). This CDR3 has 13 residues.

This chain links TRBV2 with TRBJ2-1, with a possible D match to TRBD2 (5 bases). The germline V gene has CDR1 SNHLY and CDR2 FYNNEI. V shed 11 bases and J shed 0 bases, with 14 bases lying between them. The CDR3 covers 14 residues. This CDR3 reads CAYYAEASYNEQFF. CDR3 DNA: TGTGCCTACTACGCGGAGGCCTCCTACAATGAGCAGTTCTTC.

The count of this clone is one. The rearrangement uses TRBV19 and TRBJ1-3; D uncertain. Germline CDR1 and CDR2: LNHDA and SQIVND (reference sequence). Trimming cost V 6 bases and J 0 bases, with 6 bases left between them. The CDR3 loop spans 13 amino acids. This chain's CDR3 is CASRFPSGNTIYF. The CDR3, as DNA: TGTGCCAGTAGATTCCCCTCTGGAAACACCATATATTTT.

CDR3 bases: TGTGCCAGCACCTTTGGGACTAGCGGGAACGAGCAGTACTTC. This translates into CASTFGTSGNEQYF. This chain uses TRBV6-1 with TRBJ2-7; 13 bases map to TRBD2. V was pared by 7 bases and J by 5 bases, with 5 bases of the junction left unmatched. The CDR3 sequence is 14 residues long. Germline CDR1 and CDR2: MNHNS and SASEGT.

The chain joins TRBV15 to TRBJ1-3; tentative D call: TRBD1 (5 bases). The ends were cut back, 0 bases at V and 4 bases at J, with 13 bases in the middle. The germline V gene has CDR1 LNHNV and CDR2 YYDKDF (reference sequence). The CDR3 is 16 amino acids. CDR3 loop: CATSRDLAGSGNTIYF. The CDR3 DNA follows: TGTGCCACCAGCAGAGATCTGGCAGGGTCGGGAAACACCATATATTTT. Filled out from reference TRBV15 and TRBJ1-3, the complete variable domain reads DAMVIQNPRYQVTQFGKPVTLSCSQTLNHNVMYWYQQKSSQAPKLLFHYYDKDFNNEADTPDNFQSRRPNTSFCFLDIRSPGLGDTAMYLCATSRDLAGSGNTIYFGEGSWLTVV.

The rearrangement joins TRBV2 to TRBJ1-5; weak D call: TRBD1 (5 bases). The germline V gene has CDR1 SNHLY and CDR2 FYNNEI. With 6 bases removed from V and 0 bases from J, the gap between germline ends came to 9 bases. The CDR3 totals 14 residues. The CDR3 nucleotides are TGTGCCAGCAGGGGAGACAGTAGCAATCAGCCCCAGCATTTT. Protein: CASRGDSSNQPQHF.

The rearrangement joins TRBV5-6 to TRBJ1-2, with no clear D. Trimming stripped 0 bases from V and 3 bases from J, with 15 bases between. CDR1 and CDR2 (germline): SGHDT, YYEEEE. This CDR3 spans 16 amino acids. The CDR3 region is CASSLEITAWDYGYTF. CDR3 DNA: TGTGCCAGCAGCTTGGAGATAACGGCCTGGGACTATGGCTACACCTTC.

This sequence joins TRBV28 and TRBJ2-2, with D unclear. Trimming pared 7 bases from V and 4 bases from J, leaving 7 bases between. This CDR3 has 12 amino acids. Per germline, CDR1 MDHEN and CDR2 SYDVKM. CDR3 DNA sequence: TGTGCCAGCACGCAGACCACCGGGGAGCTGTTTTTT. Protein: CASTQTTGELFF.

The rearrangement joins TRBV5-4 to TRBJ1-4; D not resolved. V was trimmed by 2 bases and J by 8 bases, leaving 10 bases between them. CDR1 is SGHNT, CDR2 YYREEE, per germline (reference sequence). The CDR3 loop spans 13 amino acids. CDR3 residues: CASSLGLSEKLFF. In DNA, the CDR3 is TGTGCCAGCAGCTTAGGCTTGAGCGAAAAACTGTTTTTT.

This rearrangement joins TRBV7-2 to TRBJ2-1; 14 positions agree with TRBD2. The CDR3 covers 14 residues. V trimming: 3 bases; J trimming: 15 bases; junction bases outside the gene matches: 7. Germline V gene lookup returns CDR1 SGHTA and CDR2 FQGNSA. The CDR3 region is CASSLGRLAGGRFF. CDR3 bases: TGTGCCAGCAGCTTGGGACGACTAGCGGGGGGGAGGTTCTTC.